Below, 17 T cell receptor beta chains from the same sample are listed, as sequenced in a study of T cells in Graves' hyperthyroidism and ophthalmopathy. It was RNA transcripts that yielded the amplified TCR beta CDR3 regions. HTBI primers were the set used in a first-round RT-PCR of the TCR CDR3. From the multiplex PCR reads, TCRdb called clonotypes with MiXCR, one entry per CDR3 protein. The table has 90,000 to 120,000 distinct CDR3 sequences, about 16% seen once. Specimen: blood. The receptor source for this set is a woman between 45 and 65 years old with Graves' hyperthyroidism.

In its sample, this clonotype was seen a few times. This may come from a read error, since a much larger clone is one base off. The gene calls are TRBV15 and TRBJ2-3; TRBD2 matches at 11 bases. The length of the CDR3 is 17 residues. Germline V gene data show CDR1 as LNHNV and CDR2 as YYDKDF (reference sequence). CDR3 nucleotide sequence: TGTGCCACCAGCAGAGAGAGTAGCGGGAGGGCCGGAGATACGCGGTATTTT. Its translation is CATSRESSGRAGDTRYF. Complete variable domain (other parts from reference TRBV15 and TRBJ2-3): DAMVIQNPRYQVTQFGKPVTLSCSQTLNHNVMYWYQQKSSQAPKLLFHYYDKDFNNEADTPDNFQSRRPNTSFCFLDIRSPGLGDTAMYLCATSRESSGRAGDTRYFGPGTRLTVL.

This chain connects TRBV12-3 or TRBV12-4 to TRBJ2-7; a weak D match, TRBD2 (5 bases). Trimming cost V 3 bases and J 4 bases, with 13 bases left between them. The CDR3 is 14 amino acids. The DNA for the CDR3 is TGTGCCAGCAGTTTGGAGAGCGGTTGGTACGAGCAGTACTTC. Amino acids: CASSLESGWYEQYF.

This clonotype was seen at least ten times. The rearrangement joins TRBV4-1 to TRBJ2-3; no clear D. This CDR3 spans 13 amino acids. Germline CDR1 is MGHRA and CDR2 is YSYEKL. The V gene lost 1 base and the J gene lost 2 bases, with 4 bases spanning the gap. The CDR3 sequence is CASSQGPTDTQYF. The CDR3 DNA sequence: TGCGCCAGCAGCCAAGGGCCCACAGATACGCAGTATTTT.

Ten or more counts support this clonotype. The chain is built from TRBV29-1 and TRBJ2-2; 7 bases match TRBD2. Per the germline V gene, CDR1 is SQVTM and CDR2 is ANQGSEA. The CDR3 runs to 13 residues. The V gene end was trimmed by 5 bases and the J gene end by 3 bases; junction bases not matched to a gene: 3. CDR3 nucleotides: TGCAGCGTTTTGGCGGGAGACACCGGGGAGCTGTTTTTT. Residues: CSVLAGDTGELFF.

This clonotype was seen many times. The chain uses TRBV18 and TRBJ1-2; D is unclear. The length of the CDR3 is 12 residues. Trimming cost V 5 bases and J 8 bases, with 12 bases left between them. Germline assignment: CDR1 KGHSH and CDR2 LQKENI. CDR3 coding DNA: TGTGCCAGCTCATCAGGTGGAGTCGGCTACACCTTC. Translation gives CASSSGGVGYTF.

In this sample, this clonotype turned up many times. This chain links TRBV5-1 with TRBJ2-5, with TRBD1 as a possible D gene (5 bases). This CDR3 comprises 14 residues. Germline assignment: CDR1 SGHRS and CDR2 YFSETQ. Trimming removed 4 bases from V and 2 bases from J, with 12 bases in between. The CDR3 sequence is CASSAQGTQETQYF. CDR3 coding DNA: TGCGCCAGCAGCGCCCAGGGTACTCAAGAGACCCAGTACTTC.

In its sample, this clonotype was seen many times. The rearrangement joins TRBV5-6 to TRBJ2-2, with a tentative D call TRBD1 (6 bases). The CDR3 extends over 14 amino acids. CDR1 is SGHDT and CDR2 is YYEEEE in the germline V gene. With 4 bases removed from V and 4 bases from J, the gap between germline ends came to 11 bases. The CDR3 spells CASSALGGTGELFF. The CDR3 nucleotides read TGTGCCAGCAGCGCGTTAGGGGGCACCGGGGAGCTGTTTTTT. The whole variable domain, filled in from reference TRBV5-6 and TRBJ2-2, reads DAGVTQSPTHLIKTRGQQVTLRCSPKSGHDTVSWYQQALGQGPQFIFQYYEEEERQRGNFPDRFSGHQFPNYSSELNVNALLLGDSALYLCASSALGGTGELFFGEGSRLTVL.

This clonotype has at least ten counts. The chain uses TRBV20-1 and TRBJ1-2, with 8 nucleotides matching TRBD1. This CDR3 contains 15 residues. The junction had 8 bases not matched to a gene; V was cut back by 3 bases and J by 2 bases. Germline-derived CDR1 and CDR2 are DFQATT and SNEGSKA (reference sequence). The CDR3, as DNA: TGCAGTGCTAGGGCCCCAGGGGGCGTAAACTATGGCTACACCTTC. Protein product: CSARAPGGVNYGYTF.

V usage is TRBV10-3 and J usage is TRBJ2-5; possible D gene TRBD2, 6 bases. Germline assignment: CDR1 ENHRY and CDR2 SYGVKD. Trimming took off 6 bases at V and 1 base at J, with 12 bases between the two ends. The CDR3 is 14 amino acids. The CDR3 coding sequence is TGTGCCATCAGAGAAGATAGCGGCCAAGAGACCCAGTACTTC. Protein sequence: CAIREDSGQETQYF.

This clonotype was detected ten times or more. The chain has TRBV12-3 or TRBV12-4 and TRBJ2-3; TRBD2 might be the D (5 bases). This CDR3 spans 15 amino acids. V dropped 2 bases and J dropped 2 bases, with 11 bases sitting between them. CDR3 bases: TGTGCCAGCAGTTTATCGGCGGGTTACACAGATACGCAGTATTTT. This gives the protein CASSLSAGYTDTQYF.

This chain uses TRBV4-1 with TRBJ1-2; 7 positions agree with TRBD1. The CDR3 runs 14 residues. The germline CDR1 and CDR2 sequences are MGHRA and YSYEKL. V gave up 1 base and J gave up 2 bases; unmatched junction bases: 1. The CDR3 sequence: CASSQADRNYGYTF. DNA of the CDR3: TGCGCCAGCAGCCAAGCGGACAGGAACTATGGCTACACCTTC.

Many counts were recorded for this clonotype. The V gene is TRBV5-1, the J gene TRBJ2-5; 8 bases agree with TRBD1. Per the germline V gene, CDR1 is SGHRS and CDR2 is YFSETQ. The CDR3 runs to 14 residues. V was clipped by 2 bases and J by 2 bases; unmatched bases: 2. DNA of the CDR3: TGCGCCAGCAGCTTCGGACAGGGACAAGAGACCCAGTACTTC. It translates to CASSFGQGQETQYF.

The rearrangement uses TRBV27 and TRBJ1-3; D perhaps matches TRBD1 (5 bases). Germline CDR1 and CDR2: MNHEY and SMNVEV (reference sequence). The V end lost 6 bases, the J end lost 0 bases, and 9 bases lay between the germline ends. The CDR3 is made up of 14 amino acids. CDR3 residues: CASRGLGSGNTIYF. CDR3 sequence (DNA): TGTGCCAGCAGGGGACTGGGCTCTGGAAACACCATATATTTT.

In this sample, this clonotype turned up many times. V usage is TRBV3-1 and J usage is TRBJ1-3; D is uncertain. The CDR3 loop spans 12 amino acids. V lost 1 base to trimming and J lost 7 bases, with 5 bases between them. CDR1 LGHDT and CDR2 YNNKEL come from the germline V gene (reference sequence). The CDR3 spells CASSQASNTIYF. The CDR3 coding sequence is TGTGCCAGCAGCCAAGCCAGCAACACCATATATTTT.

In this sample, this clonotype turned up many times. The CDR3 coding sequence is TGTGCCAGCAGTTATTTTTCGGCTAGCGGGAGCCCAGATACGCAGTATTTT. Encoded protein: CASSYFSASGSPDTQYF. The chain uses TRBV6-2 or TRBV6-3 and TRBJ2-3, with TRBD2 matching over 10 bases. Unmatched junction bases numbered 10, after V lost 3 bases and J lost 4 bases. Germline V gene sequence: CDR1 MNHEY, CDR2 SVGEGT. CDR3 size: 17 residues.

This clonotype was detected ten times or more. The chain recombines TRBV18 with TRBJ2-7; D may be TRBD1 (5 bases). CDR3 length: 14 amino acids. Germline V lookup: CDR1 KGHSH, CDR2 LQKENI. Trimming cost V 5 bases and J 1 base, with 12 bases left between them. CDR3 in amino acids: CASSVARGSYEQYF. CDR3 nucleotide sequence: TGTGCCAGCTCAGTCGCAAGGGGATCCTACGAGCAGTACTTC.

This clonotype was seen only a few times. The chain uses TRBV4-2 and TRBJ2-3; possible D gene TRBD1, 5 bases. Germline CDR1 reads LGHNA; CDR2 reads YNFKEQ. Trimming removed 1 base from V and 3 bases from J, with 17 bases in between. This CDR3 has 17 amino acids. The CDR3 loop is CASSQALGQGGTDTQYF. The CDR3 DNA reads as TGTGCCAGCAGCCAAGCCTTAGGGCAGGGTGGTACAGATACGCAGTATTTT.